A single sample is the source of the 10 T cell receptor beta chains below, sequenced in a study of shared clonotypes between healthy human individuals. The repertoire was sequenced with immunoSEQ multiplex PCR; TCRdb's copy has only in-frame clones and lacks some. The table records over 2 million clones, about 90% of them present only once. The sequenced sample consisted of naive CD4+ T cells from PBMCs. Subset indicated: CD45RA+ positively selected. These receptor sequences come from a man between 18 and 29 years old in good health. Some clones in this sample may be carry-over from other donors' samples.

The chain recombines TRBV5-5 with TRBJ2-7; possibly TRBD1 or TRBD2 for D (5 bases each). The CDR3 totals 14 residues. V was cut by 0 bases and J by 5 bases, with 12 bases left in between. Germline CDR1 is SGHKS and CDR2 is YYEKEE (reference sequence). This chain's CDR3 is CASSLEPGTHEQYF. CDR3 in DNA: TGTGCCAGCAGCTTGGAGCCCGGGACCCACGAGCAGTACTTC. The whole variable domain, filled in from reference TRBV5-5 and TRBJ2-7, reads DAGVTQSPTHLIKTRGQQVTLRCSPISGHKSVSWYQQVLGQGPQFIFQYYEKEERGRGNFPDRFSARQFPNYSSELNVNALLLGDSALYLCASSLEPGTHEQYFGPGTRLTVT.

There are a few counts of this clone. V gene TRBV28 combines with J gene TRBJ1-5; D uncertain. CDR3 length: 13 residues. The V gene's germline CDR1 is MDHEN and CDR2 SYDVKM. Trimming stripped 8 bases from V and 3 bases from J, with 11 bases between. CDR3 in DNA: TGTGCCAGCGCCTCGGCTACCAATCAGCCCCAGCATTTT. Translated, it gives CASASATNQPQHF.

The chain recombines TRBV29-1 with TRBJ1-2; 10 bases match TRBD1. With V trimmed by 7 bases and J by 2 bases, 4 bases remained unmatched. Germline V lookup: CDR1 SQVTM, CDR2 ANQGSEA. This CDR3 spans 13 amino acids. CDR3 residues: CSAGGQGNYGYTF. In nucleotides, the CDR3 is TGCAGCGCAGGGGGACAGGGGAACTATGGCTACACCTTC.

The rearrangement links TRBV6-4 to TRBJ2-7, with 11 nucleotides matching TRBD1. Unmatched junction bases numbered 4, after V lost 5 bases and J lost 7 bases. Germline V gene data show CDR1 as MRHNA and CDR2 as SNTAGT. The CDR3 is 13 amino acids. CDR3 in DNA: TGTGCCAGCAGTCCGGGACAGGGGGGAGAGCAGTACTTC. It codes for CASSPGQGGEQYF.

This CDR3 is CSTGGYNEQFF. The CDR3 region has the DNA TGCAGTACCGGGGGTTACAATGAGCAGTTCTTC. The V and J genes are TRBV20-1 and TRBJ2-1; the D gene is possibly TRBD2 (6 bases). Germline values: CDR1 DFQATT, CDR2 SNEGSKA (reference sequence). The CDR3 extends over 11 amino acids. V was clipped by 8 bases and J by 4 bases, with 9 bases between them.

The V gene is TRBV2, the J gene TRBJ2-5; a possible D gene is TRBD2 (5 bases). Germline-derived CDR1 and CDR2 are SNHLY and FYNNEI. This CDR3 is built from 14 residues. With 3 bases removed from V and 7 bases from J, the gap between germline ends came to 15 bases. The CDR3 nucleotides read TGTGCCAGCAGTGACATAAGCGGATGGGGGACCCAGTACTTC. Its translation is CASSDISGWGTQYF.

This clone was observed a handful of times. The sample contains more than one DNA sequence encoding this CDR3. CDR3 in amino acids: CASSSGTGNTEAFF. The CDR3, as DNA: TGCGCCAGCAGCTCCGGGACAGGGAACACTGAAGCTTTCTTT. V usage is TRBV5-1 and J usage is TRBJ1-1, with 8 bases aligning to TRBD1. The CDR3 runs to 14 residues. CDR1 and CDR2 (germline): SGHRS, YFSETQ. After removal of 3 bases from V and 1 base from J, the junction contained 2 bases not matched to a gene.

This clone was observed once. J is TRBJ2-1 and V is TRBV18; D may match TRBD1 or TRBD2 (5 bases each). CDR1 is KGHSH, CDR2 LQKENI, per germline. Deletions cut 4 bases from V and 6 bases from J, with 16 bases between. This CDR3 has 15 residues. CDR3: CASSLSVRGPNEQFF. The CDR3 DNA reads as TGTGCCAGCTCACTCTCTGTGAGGGGACCCAATGAGCAGTTCTTC.

The V gene is TRBV5-1, the J gene TRBJ2-3; tentatively, D is TRBD1 (6 bases). Germline V gene lookup returns CDR1 SGHRS and CDR2 YFSETQ. V lost 4 bases to trimming and J lost 6 bases, with 15 bases between them. This CDR3 is 14 amino acids long. The CDR3, as DNA: TGCGCCAGCAGCGGGGCACAGGGTTGGGATACGCAGTATTTT. It encodes CASSGAQGWDTQYF.

The V and J genes are TRBV10-3 and TRBJ1-5; TRBD1 agrees at 9 bases. Trimming removed 6 bases from V and 4 bases from J; junction bases left unmatched: 4. Per germline, CDR1 ENHRY and CDR2 SYGVKD. This CDR3 contains 14 residues. Here the CDR3 reads CAISRDRENQPQHF. The CDR3 region has the DNA TGTGCCATCAGCCGGGACAGGGAAAATCAGCCCCAGCATTTT.